Following are 28 T cell receptor beta chains from one sample sequenced in a study of cytomegalovirus exposure and HLA in healthy donors. It was with 60 Vbeta and 13 Jbeta primers that the PCR ran. Method: immunoSEQ multiplex PCR; TCRdb's copy keeps in-frame clones and lacks some. The table has 70,000 to 90,000 clones, 65% to 80% seen once. What was sequenced was PBMCs. Every receptor here comes from a man aged 40-49 years in good health and CMV-seropositive.

The chain employs TRBV19 and TRBJ2-2; 8 bases align to TRBD1. The CDR3 runs 15 residues. Germline V gene data show CDR1 as LNHDA and CDR2 as SQIVND (reference sequence). V lost 3 bases, J lost 5 bases, and 5 bases stayed unmatched. The CDR3 region has the DNA TGTGCCAGTAGTATCGTTACAGGGGGTACCGGGGAGCTGTTTTTT. Its protein product is CASSIVTGGTGELFF.

The chain recombines TRBV5-6 with TRBJ2-2, with a tentative D call TRBD1 (5 bases). Germline loops: CDR1 SGHDT, CDR2 YYEEEE. V lost 7 bases and J 1 base, leaving 14 bases between the germline ends. The CDR3 is made up of 15 amino acids. CDR3 sequence reads: CASGNLDRNTGELFF. Here the CDR3 DNA reads TGTGCCAGCGGTAACCTAGACAGGAACACCGGGGAGCTGTTTTTT.

This chain's CDR3 is CASASGTANSPLHF. The CDR3 DNA reads as TGTGCCAGCGCCTCCGGGACTGCGAATTCACCCCTCCACTTT. This rearrangement joins TRBV2 to TRBJ1-6, with D maybe TRBD1 (5 bases). The CDR3 spans 14 residues. V lost 8 bases and J lost 7, with 15 bases in between. Looked up from germline, CDR1 is SNHLY and CDR2 is FYNNEI. The full variable domain, its missing parts supplied by reference TRBV2 and TRBJ1-6, is EPEVTQTPSHQVTQMGQEVILRCVPISNHLYFYWYRQILGQKVEFLVSFYNNEISEKSEIFDDQFSVERPDGSNFTLKIRSTKLEDSAMYFCASASGTANSPLHFGNGTRLTVT.

In nucleotides, the CDR3 is TGTGCCAGCAGCTTAGTGGCTCGCACAGATACGCAGTATTTT. It translates to CASSLVARTDTQYF. This chain connects TRBV7-8 to TRBJ2-3; D not certain. The CDR3 length is 14 residues. V was shortened by 1 base and J by 1 base, with 6 bases between the two germline ends. The germline CDR1 and CDR2 sequences are SGHVS and FQNEAQ.

This clone has only one observation. This rearrangement joins TRBV9 to TRBJ2-2; D ambiguous. From germline, CDR1 is SGDLS and CDR2 YYNGEE. The CDR3 has 12 residues. Trimming removed 4 bases from V and 8 bases from J, with 9 bases in between. CDR3 in amino acids: CASSLGAGELFF. CDR3 DNA sequence: TGTGCCAGCAGCCTAGGCGCTGGGGAGCTGTTTTTT. Using reference TRBV9 and TRBJ2-2 for the parts outside the CDR3, the full variable domain is DSGVTQTPKHLITATGQRVTLRCSPRSGDLSVYWYQQSLDQGLQFLIQYYNGEERAKGNILERFSAQQFPDLHSELNLSSLELGDSALYFCASSLGAGELFFGEGSRLTVL.

This clone appeared a few times. The genes are TRBV9 and TRBJ1-1; 8 bases line up with TRBD1. The junction had 13 bases not matched to a gene; V was cut back by 3 bases and J by 9 bases. In germline, CDR1 is SGDLS, CDR2 YYNGEE. The CDR3 loop spans 15 amino acids. CDR3 DNA sequence: TGTGCCAGCAGCGGTAGACAGGGGACGGGACAACAAGCTTTCTTT. It codes for CASSGRQGTGQQAFF.

This clone was seen a few times. The V gene is TRBV7-9, the J gene TRBJ2-7, with D perhaps TRBD1 (6 bases). V shed 4 bases and J shed 2 bases, with 24 bases lying between them. The germline CDR1 and CDR2 sequences are SEHNR and FQNEAQ (reference sequence). CDR3 length equals 18 residues. The CDR3 DNA reads as TGTGCCAGCAGCTCAGCAGGCCCGTCAACAGGGTACCCCTACGAGCAGTACTTC. This codes for CASSSAGPSTGYPYEQYF.

As to this clone: Within the sample, other DNA sequences also encode this same CDR3. The chain uses TRBV5-1 and TRBJ1-6; 8 bases are shared with TRBD1. CDR3 size: 15 residues. The germline V gene encodes CDR1 SGHRS and CDR2 YFSETQ. V dropped 4 bases and J dropped 5; count of bases not matched to a gene: 5. CDR3 in DNA: TGCGCCAGCAGCCCGGGACAGGCGGATAATTCACCCCTCCACTTT. Its translation: CASSPGQADNSPLHF.

This clone was seen just once. The V gene is TRBV18, the J gene TRBJ1-2, with TRBD1 matching 11 bases. V lost 4 bases, J lost 3 bases, and 1 base stayed unmatched. CDR3 length: 14 amino acids. Germline CDR1 is KGHSH and CDR2 is LQKENI. CDR3 sequence (DNA): TGTGCCAGCTCACGGACAGGGGGCTACTATGGCTACACCTTC. The encoded protein is CASSRTGGYYGYTF.

The genes are TRBV29-1 and TRBJ1-1; 7 nucleotides match TRBD1. J gave up 3 bases and V 7 bases, and 5 bases lay outside the gene matches. CDR3 length equals 12 residues. Germline CDR1 reads SQVTM; CDR2 reads ANQGSEA. The chain's CDR3 is CSGGQGDTEAFF. As DNA, the CDR3 is TGCAGCGGGGGCCAGGGGGACACTGAAGCTTTCTTT. Drawing the rest from reference TRBV29-1 and TRBJ1-1, the complete variable domain is SAVISQKPSRDICQRGTSLTIQCQVDSQVTMMFWYRQQPGQSLTLIATANQGSEATYESGFVIDKFPISRPNLTFSTLTVSNMSPEDSSIYLCSGGQGDTEAFFGQGTRLTVV.

The genes are TRBV6-4 and TRBJ1-4, with D tentatively TRBD1 (6 bases). Per the germline V gene, CDR1 is MRHNA and CDR2 is SNTAGT. The CDR3 consists of 16 residues. Trimming took off 0 bases at V and 3 bases at J, with 11 bases between the two ends. CDR3 coding DNA: TGTGCCAGCAGTGACTCGGGGGGGGGCCCTAATGAAAAACTGTTTTTT. Translating it yields CASSDSGGGPNEKLFF.

This rearrangement joins TRBV5-6 to TRBJ2-3, with 7 positions matching TRBD1. With 4 bases clipped from V and 4 bases from J, the junction kept 6 bases outside the gene matches. The CDR3 is 14 residues long. Germline V gene data show CDR1 as SGHDT and CDR2 as YYEEEE. For the CDR3, the DNA is TGTGCCAGCAGCATACGACAGGGTTCAGATACGCAGTATTTT. It yields the protein CASSIRQGSDTQYF.

The chain recombines TRBV27 with TRBJ2-5; 10 bases are a match to TRBD1. Germline V gene data show CDR1 as MNHEY and CDR2 as SMNVEV (reference sequence). After removal of 5 bases from V and 4 bases from J, the junction contained 4 bases not matched to a gene. The CDR3 has 14 amino acids. The CDR3 here is CASSQDRGRETQYF. CDR3 DNA sequence: TGTGCCAGCAGTCAAGACAGGGGGCGAGAGACCCAGTACTTC.

The CDR3 loop is CASSQSYGNQPQHF. The CDR3 DNA reads as TGTGCCAGCAGTCAGTCATACGGCAATCAGCCCCAGCATTTT. The chain uses TRBV6-5 and TRBJ1-5; the D is unclear. V was shortened by 5 bases and J by 2 bases, with 10 bases between the two germline ends. The CDR3 totals 14 residues. Germline V CDR1 and CDR2: MNHEY, SVGAGI.

The chain recombines TRBV29-1 with TRBJ2-1, with TRBD2 identical over 7 bases. V lost 6 bases to trimming and J lost 7 bases; unmatched junction nucleotides: 3. Germline lookup yields CDR1 SQVTM and CDR2 ANQGSEA. This CDR3 region has 11 residues. The CDR3 nucleotides are TGCAGCGTGGGGGAGGGGAATGAGCAGTTCTTC. This sequence encodes CSVGEGNEQFF.

CDR3 protein: CASSQDQAGTRETQYF. CDR3 nucleotides: TGCGCCAGCAGCCAAGATCAGGCCGGGACAAGAGAGACCCAGTACTTC. The gene calls are TRBV4-3 and TRBJ2-5; D might be TRBD1 (6 bases). This CDR3 is built from 16 residues. V was clipped by 0 bases and J by 4 bases, with 15 bases between them. In germline, CDR1 is LGHNA, CDR2 YSLEER.

The chain employs TRBV5-4 and TRBJ2-2, with 7 nucleotides matching TRBD1. Germline trimming cut 3 bases from V and 0 bases from J; bases unmatched to any gene: 2. Germline CDR1 is SGHNT and CDR2 is YYREEE (reference sequence). CDR3 length: 15 amino acids. CDR3 in DNA: TGTGCCAGCAGCTCCGGACAGGCGAACACCGGGGAGCTGTTTTTT. Protein product: CASSSGQANTGELFF.

This chain connects TRBV9 to TRBJ2-7; D might be TRBD2 (5 bases). The CDR3 sequence is 12 residues long. With 4 bases removed from V and 4 bases from J, the gap between germline ends came to 9 bases. Germline lookup yields CDR1 SGDLS and CDR2 YYNGEE. The CDR3 DNA follows: TGTGCCAGCAGCCGGCCGGGATACGAGCAGTACTTC. Translation: CASSRPGYEQYF.

V usage is TRBV5-8 and J usage is TRBJ2-7; perhaps TRBD1 as D (6 bases). This CDR3 spans 14 amino acids. In germline, CDR1 is SGHTS, CDR2 YDEGEE. V lost 4 bases and J 0 bases, leaving 11 bases between the germline ends. CDR3 in DNA: TGTGCCAGCAGCCAGGGGACGGACTCCTACGAGCAGTACTTC. Translated, it gives CASSQGTDSYEQYF.

By share, this clone ranks as medium-sized. V is TRBV2 and J is TRBJ1-2; D may be TRBD1 (5 bases). The CDR3 has 10 amino acids. CDR1 is SNHLY, CDR2 FYNNEI, per germline. Trimming stripped 7 bases from V and 7 bases from J, with 7 bases between. The CDR3 DNA is TGTGCCAGCATGCAGGGTGGCTACACCTTC. Translating it yields CASMQGGYTF.

Turning to this clone: Other DNA variants within this sample encode the same CDR3. CDR3 in DNA: TGTGCCAGCAGCCAGAAGGGGAGGGGGGCATACGAGCAGTACTTC. It is translated as CASSQKGRGAYEQYF. V gene TRBV11-3 combines with J gene TRBJ2-7; weak D call: TRBD2 (7 bases). Per the germline V gene, CDR1 is SGHNT and CDR2 is YENEEA. The CDR3 extends over 15 amino acids. The ends were cut back, 5 bases at V and 4 bases at J, with 18 bases in the middle.

The V and J genes are TRBV10-3 and TRBJ2-5; the D is unclear. Deletions cut 3 bases from V and 5 bases from J, with 4 bases between. Germline-derived CDR1 and CDR2 are ENHRY and SYGVKD. The CDR3 spans 11 residues. CDR3 in DNA: TGTGCCATCAGTGAATCGGAGACCCAGTACTTC. Amino acids: CAISESETQYF.

The chain combines TRBV18 with TRBJ2-7; 7 bases are a match to TRBD1. The CDR3 runs to 15 residues. V shed 0 bases, J shed 2 bases, and the junction held 4 bases outside the gene matches. The germline CDR1 and CDR2 sequences are KGHSH and LQKENI. The CDR3 here is CASSPPRQGAYEQYF. The CDR3 bases are TGTGCCAGCTCACCACCGCGTCAGGGGGCCTACGAGCAGTACTTC. Looking up the rest from reference TRBV18 and TRBJ2-7 gives the full variable domain: NAGVMQNPRHLVRRRGQEARLRCSPMKGHSHVYWYRQLPEEGLKFMVYLQKENIIDESGMPKERFSAEFPKEGPSILRIQQVVRGDSAAYFCASSPPRQGAYEQYFGPGTRLTVT.

This clone has a handful of counts. This chain links TRBV6-5 with TRBJ1-6; possibly TRBD1 for D (5 bases). Germline-derived CDR1 and CDR2 are MNHEY and SVGAGI. The CDR3 has 12 residues. V was cut by 4 bases and J by 12 bases, with 10 bases left in between. The CDR3 sequence is CASSSRGGPLHF. CDR3 nucleotides: TGTGCCAGCAGTTCCCGGGGGGGACCCCTCCACTTT.

This clone was detected only a few times. The rearrangement links TRBV6-1 to TRBJ2-4; 9 bases map to TRBD1. The CDR3 contains 14 residues. Germline trimming cut 4 bases from V and 6 bases from J; bases unmatched to any gene: 4. Germline loops: CDR1 MNHNS, CDR2 SASEGT. The CDR3 loop is CASSGQTGGNIQYF. For the CDR3, the DNA is TGTGCCAGCAGTGGCCAGACAGGGGGAAACATTCAGTACTTC.

This rearrangement joins TRBV9 to TRBJ2-5, with TRBD2 as a possible D gene (5 bases). Between the trimmed V and J ends, which lost 4 bases and 1 base, there was a span of 11 bases. Germline V CDR1 and CDR2: SGDLS, YYNGEE. The CDR3 consists of 14 residues. The CDR3 protein is CASSSGWGQETQYF. In DNA, the CDR3 is TGTGCCAGCAGCTCGGGGTGGGGCCAAGAGACCCAGTACTTC.

CDR3 nucleotide sequence: TGTGCCTGGAGTGATCCAGGGTGGCACACAGATACGCAGTATTTT. Its translation: CAWSDPGWHTDTQYF. This chain connects TRBV30 to TRBJ2-3, with D possibly TRBD1 on 5 matching bases. CDR3 length: 15 amino acids. The germline gives CDR1 GTSNPN, CDR2 SVGIG (reference sequence). Trimming cost V 1 base and J 2 bases, with 13 bases left between them.

This clone came up once. The chain recombines TRBV28 with TRBJ1-2, with 8 bases fitting TRBD1. J lost 5 bases, V lost 5 bases, and 4 bases had no gene match. Germline CDR1 reads MDHEN; CDR2 reads SYDVKM. This CDR3 region has 13 residues. CDR3 coding DNA: TGTGCCAGCAGTCGTACAGGGGGGTATGGCTACACCTTC. Translated: CASSRTGGYGYTF.